This T cell receptor (beta chain) was sequenced for a study of technical replicates of blood from a handful of donors. The CDR3 spans 16 residues. Germline CDR1 MNHEY, CDR2 SMNVEV (reference sequence). V was cut by 1 base and J by 0 bases, with 10 bases left in between. Method: immunoSEQ multiplex PCR; TCRdb's copy keeps in-frame clones and lacks some. The sample shows over 10,000 clones, 60% to 85% of them seen only once. Sequencing input: PBMCs. The chain joins TRBV27 to TRBJ2-1; weak D call: TRBD2 (6 bases). The source of this sequence is a human donor in good health. The CDR3 DNA sequence: TGTGCCAGCAGTTTATTTCGGGGGATCTCCTACAATGAGCAGTTCTTC. Translation gives CASSLFRGISYNEQFF.